These 32 T cell receptor beta chains were sequenced from one sample in a study of identical twins. MiXCR, run by TCRdb on the 5' RACE reads, gives a single entry per CDR3 protein. Of about 530,000 distinct CDR3 sequences in the sample, approximately 16% were seen once. These data are also associated with another study on yellow fever vaccine responses in identical twins.

The sample taken for sequencing was CD4+ T cells sorted from blood. These TCRs come from a woman between 18 and 29 years old in good health.

J is TRBJ2-3 and V is TRBV24-1, with D possibly being TRBD1 or TRBD2 (5 bases each). Germline V gene lookup returns CDR1 KGHDR and CDR2 SFDVKD. This CDR3 region has 14 residues. V was trimmed by 3 bases and J by 1 base, leaving 7 bases between them. CDR3 sequence (DNA): TGTGCCACCAGTGATAGGGGACGCACAGATACGCAGTATTTT. Its translation: CATSDRGRTDTQYF.

This clonotype was counted once. The chain links TRBV2 to TRBJ2-2, with 9 bases lining up with TRBD1. Germline CDR1 and CDR2: SNHLY and FYNNEI. CDR3 length equals 18 residues. J gave up 3 bases and V 2 bases, and 10 bases lay outside the gene matches. The CDR3 loop reads CASSENRDRVRDTGELFF. The CDR3 bases are TGTGCCAGCAGTGAAAATAGGGACAGGGTACGGGACACCGGGGAGCTGTTTTTT. The full variable domain, with the rest looked up from reference TRBV2 and TRBJ2-2, is EPEVTQTPSHQVTQMGQEVILRCVPISNHLYFYWYRQILGQKVEFLVSFYNNEISEKSEIFDDQFSVERPDGSNFTLKIRSTKLEDSAMYFCASSENRDRVRDTGELFFGEGSRLTVL.

The V gene is TRBV12-3 or TRBV12-4, the J gene TRBJ1-4, with TRBD1 identical over 9 bases. With V trimmed by 3 bases and J by 6 bases, 2 bases remained unmatched. This CDR3 spans 14 amino acids. The CDR3 bases are TGTGCCAGCAGTTTTCGGGACAGGGATGAAAAACTGTTTTTT. Its translation is CASSFRDRDEKLFF.

This clonotype was detected many times. The chain combines TRBV12-3 or TRBV12-4 with TRBJ2-1; 11 nucleotides line up with TRBD2. V gave up 3 bases and J gave up 7 bases; unmatched junction bases: 5. This CDR3 is 15 amino acids long. The CDR3: CASSFTSGSLNEQFF. The CDR3 DNA follows: TGTGCCAGCAGTTTCACTAGCGGGAGTTTGAATGAGCAGTTCTTC.

This clonotype came up a few times. The chain joins TRBV28 to TRBJ2-2, with 10 bases fitting TRBD1. Trimming cost V 8 bases and J 5 bases; bases outside gene matches: 5. CDR1 and CDR2 from the germline V gene are MDHEN and SYDVKM. This CDR3 is 14 amino acids long. The CDR3 DNA follows: TGTGCCAGCCTCGACAGGGGGCGTACCGGGGAGCTGTTTTTT. Encoded protein: CASLDRGRTGELFF.

The chain is built from TRBV6-1 and TRBJ2-7; possibly TRBD2 for D (6 bases). V was cut by 6 bases and J by 2 bases, with 14 bases left in between. CDR3 length equals 14 residues. Germline V CDR1 and CDR2: MNHNS, SASEGT. CDR3 amino acids: CASSGRLETYEQYF. The CDR3 DNA is TGTGCCAGCAGCGGGAGATTAGAAACCTACGAGCAGTACTTC.

This clonotype has at least ten counts. The genes are TRBV14 and TRBJ2-3; D may match TRBD1 or TRBD2 (5 bases each). Germline-derived CDR1 and CDR2 are SGHDN and FVKESK. The CDR3 loop spans 16 amino acids. V gave up 3 bases and J gave up 0 bases, with 13 bases separating them. The chain's CDR3 is CASSHRDPASTDTQYF. The CDR3 DNA reads TGTGCCAGCAGCCACCGGGACCCTGCTAGCACAGATACGCAGTATTTT.

In this sample, this clonotype turned up many times. This chain uses TRBV11-2 with TRBJ2-3, with D uncertain. The CDR3 extends over 12 amino acids. V was trimmed by 5 bases and J by 5 bases, leaving 8 bases between them. Germline loops: CDR1 SGHAT, CDR2 FQNNGV. DNA for the CDR3: TGTGCCAGCAGCCCAACAAGAGATACGCAGTATTTT. This gives the protein CASSPTRDTQYF.

The chain employs TRBV6-1 and TRBJ1-2; possibly TRBD1 for D (5 bases). This CDR3 has 13 residues. The V gene lost 9 bases and the J gene lost 4 bases, with 15 bases spanning the gap. CDR1 MNHNS and CDR2 SASEGT come from the germline V gene. The CDR3 region is CASSPTGPYGYTF. The CDR3 DNA sequence: TGTGCCAGTTCCCCAACAGGACCCTATGGCTACACCTTC.

The CDR3, as DNA: TGTGCCATCAGTGCCGGGCGGCTAGCGGGGACTCAAGAGACCCAGTACTTC. Translation gives CAISAGRLAGTQETQYF. The chain employs TRBV10-3 and TRBJ2-5, with 9 bases lining up with TRBD2. The CDR3 is 17 amino acids. CDR1 and CDR2 from the germline V gene are ENHRY and SYGVKD. Trimming removed 4 bases from V and 2 bases from J; junction bases left unmatched: 11.

There are a few counts of this clonotype. This chain joins TRBV2 and TRBJ2-7; possible D gene TRBD1, 7 bases. Trimming shortened V by 6 bases and J by 2 bases, and 14 bases separated the two germline ends. The CDR3 sequence is 14 residues long. Germline assignment: CDR1 SNHLY and CDR2 FYNNEI. This CDR3 reads CASSAGQWTYEQYF. The CDR3 DNA is TGTGCCAGCAGCGCGGGACAGTGGACCTACGAGCAGTACTTC.

The V call is TRBV5-1, the J call TRBJ2-5, with TRBD1 matching 7 bases. Germline V gene lookup returns CDR1 SGHRS and CDR2 YFSETQ. The CDR3 covers 14 residues. Losses at the gene ends were 2 bases for V and 2 bases for J; bases not matched to a gene: 3. CDR3 bases: TGCGCCAGCAGCTTTACGGACAGGCAAGAGACCCAGTACTTC. This translates into CASSFTDRQETQYF.

This chain uses TRBV21-1 with TRBJ2-1; the table's D call, TRBD2, has no DNA check behind it. TRBV21-1 is termed a pseudogene. The CDR3 runs to 16 residues. This chain's CDR3 is CASSKREGSSYNEQFF. The CDR3, as DNA: TGTGCCAGCAGCAAACGGGAGGGAAGCTCCTACAATGAGCAGTTCTTC.

This clonotype came up many times. This sequence joins TRBV27 and TRBJ2-1, with D unresolved. The CDR3 has 14 residues. Germline CDR1 is MNHEY and CDR2 is SMNVEV (reference sequence). The germline V and J ends were trimmed by 6 bases and 7 bases, with 16 bases remaining between them. The CDR3 region has the DNA TGTGCCAGCAGCACACGGCCCGGATCGAATGAGCAGTTCTTC. It encodes CASSTRPGSNEQFF.

This clonotype was picked up a small number of times. V gene TRBV29-1 combines with J gene TRBJ2-1; D may be TRBD1 (6 bases). The V end was cut by 5 bases, the J end by 9 bases, with 11 bases between. CDR3 length equals 11 residues. Germline loops: CDR1 SQVTM, CDR2 ANQGSEA. The CDR3 DNA follows: TGCAGCGTTTCACAGGGTGGTGAGCAGTTCTTC. Amino acid sequence: CSVSQGGEQFF.

The rearrangement joins TRBV12-3 or TRBV12-4 to TRBJ1-1; tentative D call: TRBD1 (5 bases). V was clipped by 6 bases and J by 4 bases, with 12 bases between them. The CDR3 extends over 13 amino acids. As DNA, the CDR3 is TGTGCCAGCAGCCGAACAGGCGTCACTGAAGCTTTCTTT. It codes for CASSRTGVTEAFF.

The rearrangement links TRBV3-1 to TRBJ2-3; TRBD2 might be the D (6 bases). This CDR3 is 12 amino acids long. Germline CDR1 is LGHDT and CDR2 is YNNKEL (reference sequence). V was clipped by 1 base and J by 13 bases, with 12 bases between them. The CDR3 DNA sequence: TGTGCCAGCAGCCAAGTTACGGGACTGGAGTATTTT. Translating gives CASSQVTGLEYF.

The CDR3 sequence is CASSGRAPLLQPDTQYF. CDR3 nucleotides: TGTGCCAGCAGTGGCCGGGCCCCTCTCCTCCAACCAGATACGCAGTATTTT. J is TRBJ2-3 and V is TRBV2; D gene uncertain. CDR3 length: 17 amino acids. Trimming removed 4 bases from V and 4 bases from J, with 21 bases in between. Germline CDR1 reads SNHLY; CDR2 reads FYNNEI.

This clonotype turned up a few times. The gene calls are TRBV11-2 and TRBJ2-5; 8 nucleotides align to TRBD2. This CDR3 is 15 amino acids long. CDR1 and CDR2 from the germline V gene are SGHAT and FQNNGV. The ends lost 7 bases at V and 5 bases at J; junction bases unmatched: 12. In DNA form, the CDR3 reads TGTGCCAGCATGCTCGGGGGGGCGGCGAGGGAGACCCAGTACTTC. Amino acids: CASMLGGAARETQYF.

This clonotype was recorded a few times. This chain connects TRBV5-1 to TRBJ2-1, with a possible D match to TRBD2 (6 bases). Germline values: CDR1 SGHRS, CDR2 YFSETQ. The V end lost 3 bases, the J end lost 8 bases, and 12 bases lay between the germline ends. CDR3 length equals 13 residues. Here the CDR3 DNA reads TGCGCCAGCAGCTCCCAACTAGCCGATGAGCAGTTCTTC. This codes for CASSSQLADEQFF. The whole variable domain, filled in from reference TRBV5-1 and TRBJ2-1, reads KAGVTQTPRYLIKTRGQQVTLSCSPISGHRSVSWYQQTPGQGLQFLFEYFSETQRNKGNFPGRFSGRQFSNSRSEMNVSTLELGDSALYLCASSSQLADEQFFGPGTRLTVL.

This clonotype was detected a few times. The V call is TRBV2, the J call TRBJ2-1; no reliable D call. Deletions cut 4 bases from V and 6 bases from J, with 16 bases between. The germline V gene encodes CDR1 SNHLY and CDR2 FYNNEI. The CDR3 totals 15 residues. The CDR3 DNA sequence: TGTGCCAGCAGTGTAGGTTTAGTCCAGGTCAATGAGCAGTTCTTC. Protein: CASSVGLVQVNEQFF.

This clonotype was seen a few times. J is TRBJ1-3 and V is TRBV10-3, with D unclear. The CDR3 consists of 17 residues. V gave up 6 bases and J gave up 0 bases, with 18 bases separating them. Germline CDR1 reads ENHRY; CDR2 reads SYGVKD. In nucleotides, the CDR3 is TGTGCCATCAGCACTCCCGGCCACCCGAGCTCTGGAAACACCATATATTTT. Protein: CAISTPGHPSSGNTIYF.

The CDR3 DNA follows: TGTGCCAGCAGTTTTTGGGCTAGAGGAGATTCCGGGGAGCTGTTTTTT. It translates to CASSFWARGDSGELFF. The rearrangement uses TRBV27 and TRBJ2-2; no clear D. Germline-derived CDR1 and CDR2 are MNHEY and SMNVEV (reference sequence). V was shortened by 3 bases and J by 6 bases, with 17 bases between the two germline ends. The CDR3 loop spans 16 amino acids.

This sequence joins TRBV5-5 and TRBJ2-7; 8 nucleotides agree with TRBD2. V dropped 3 bases and J dropped 1; count of bases not matched to a gene: 15. The CDR3 contains 18 residues. Germline V gene sequence: CDR1 SGHKS, CDR2 YYEKEE (reference sequence). CDR3 protein: CASSSVGLAGSVSYEQYF. DNA for the CDR3: TGTGCCAGCAGCTCGGTAGGGCTAGCGGGTTCGGTTTCCTACGAGCAGTACTTC.

The chain uses TRBV29-1 and TRBJ2-7; unclear D gene. V was shortened by 6 bases and J by 5 bases, with 11 bases between the two germline ends. The CDR3 covers 11 residues. Germline lookup yields CDR1 SQVTM and CDR2 ANQGSEA. In DNA, the CDR3 is TGCAGCGTCAGGATAGGGAACGAGCAGTACTTC. Protein: CSVRIGNEQYF.

This clonotype was counted a few times. This rearrangement joins TRBV20-1 to TRBJ1-1, with D possibly matching TRBD1 (5 bases). Trimming stripped 2 bases from V and 1 base from J, with 11 bases between. The germline V gene encodes CDR1 DFQATT and CDR2 SNEGSKA (reference sequence). The CDR3 runs 14 residues. CDR3 bases: TGCAGTGCTAGATACGAGGGGAGGAACACTGAAGCTTTCTTT. Encoded protein: CSARYEGRNTEAFF.

CDR3 sequence reads: CSARTTGGNTEAFF. In DNA, the CDR3 is TGCAGTGCTCGTACGACAGGTGGGAACACTGAAGCTTTCTTT. The chain links TRBV20-1 to TRBJ1-1; D possibly corresponds to TRBD1 (6 bases). This CDR3 comprises 14 residues. The germline V gene encodes CDR1 DFQATT and CDR2 SNEGSKA (reference sequence). Trimming removed 5 bases from V and 1 base from J, with 14 bases in between.

As to this clonotype: The junction departs from germline at one end; a sequencing error may be responsible. The V gene is TRBV20-1, the J gene TRBJ2-3; 9 bases map to TRBD2. The CDR3 totals 16 residues. Looked up from germline, CDR1 is DFQATT and CDR2 is SNEGSKA (reference sequence). The CDR3 coding sequence is TGCTGTGCTATGGCGGGGGGGCCAGTTTTCCCAGATACGCAGTATTTT. This gives the protein CCAMAGGPVFPDTQYF.

The chain employs TRBV12-3 or TRBV12-4 and TRBJ2-4; possibly TRBD2 for D (7 bases). The length of the CDR3 is 14 residues. Trimming stripped 7 bases from V and 5 bases from J, with 15 bases between. The CDR3 region has the DNA TGTGCCAGCATCCTGGGGGGGGCCCAAAACATTCAGTACTTC. Its translation is CASILGGAQNIQYF.

This clonotype turned up a few times. V gene TRBV12-3 or TRBV12-4 combines with J gene TRBJ2-1; 10 nucleotides match TRBD2. V shed 6 bases, J shed 8 bases, and the junction held 10 bases outside the gene matches. This CDR3 region has 15 residues. In DNA, the CDR3 is TGTGCCAGCAGGGGAGCGGGGGGGCCGGGTCATGAGCAGTTCTTC. It specifies CASRGAGGPGHEQFF.

The chain links TRBV12-3 or TRBV12-4 to TRBJ2-6; D is unclear. The CDR3 has 16 amino acids. The ends were cut back, 3 bases at V and 3 bases at J, with 12 bases in the middle. CDR3 amino acids: CASSFRLLGGANVLTF. CDR3 bases: TGTGCCAGCAGTTTCCGGCTTTTGGGTGGGGCCAACGTCCTGACTTTC.

The genes are TRBV20-1 and TRBJ2-3, with D unclear. The V gene's germline CDR1 is DFQATT and CDR2 SNEGSKA (reference sequence). Trimming took 1 base from V and 2 from J, leaving 10 bases between them. This CDR3 is built from 14 residues. CDR3 region: CSARVITNTDTQYF. As DNA, the CDR3 is TGCAGTGCTAGAGTAATAACGAACACAGATACGCAGTATTTT.